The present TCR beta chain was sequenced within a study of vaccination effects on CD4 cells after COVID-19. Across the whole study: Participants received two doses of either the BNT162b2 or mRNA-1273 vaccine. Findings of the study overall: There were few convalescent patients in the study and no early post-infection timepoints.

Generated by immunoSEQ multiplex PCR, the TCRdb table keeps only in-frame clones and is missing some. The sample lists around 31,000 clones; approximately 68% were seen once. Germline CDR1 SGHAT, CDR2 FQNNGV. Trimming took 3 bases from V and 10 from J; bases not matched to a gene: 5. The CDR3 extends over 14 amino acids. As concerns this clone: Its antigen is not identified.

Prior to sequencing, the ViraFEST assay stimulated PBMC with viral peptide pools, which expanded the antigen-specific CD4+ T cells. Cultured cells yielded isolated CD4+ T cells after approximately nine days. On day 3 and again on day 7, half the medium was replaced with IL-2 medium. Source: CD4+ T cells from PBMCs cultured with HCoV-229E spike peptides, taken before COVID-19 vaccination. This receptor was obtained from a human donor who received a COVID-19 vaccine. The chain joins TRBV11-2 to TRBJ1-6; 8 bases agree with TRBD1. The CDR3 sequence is CASSFRGQRSPLHF. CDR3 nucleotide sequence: TGTGCCAGCAGCTTCAGGGGGCAGAGGTCACCCCTCCACTTT.